This entry lists 4 T cell receptor beta chains sequenced from one sample in a study of memory CD4+ T cells and cytomegalovirus serostatus. The sort gate was single viable CD3+CD4+CD8-CD45RO+ cells for memory CD4+ T cells. Clones were read by immunoSEQ multiplex PCR, and TCRdb kept only the in-frame ones, dropping some. The sample contains about 64,000 clones, roughly three quarters of which appear only once. The source material was memory CD4+ T cells from blood. All receptors derive from an adult in good health and CMV-seronegative.

The CDR3 is CASSLTGTSGANVLTF. DNA of the CDR3: TGCGCCAGCAGCTTAACAGGGACCTCTGGGGCCAACGTCCTGACTTTC. The chain carries TRBV5-1 and TRBJ2-6; D is perhaps TRBD1 (6 bases). This CDR3 region has 16 residues. The V end lost 2 bases, the J end lost 0 bases, and 9 bases lay between the germline ends. Per the germline V gene, CDR1 is SGHRS and CDR2 is YFSETQ.

The CDR3 sequence: CASSSPREFSTEAFF. The CDR3 DNA follows: TGTGCCAGCAGTTCCCCCAGGGAATTCAGCACTGAAGCTTTCTTT. The chain has TRBV28 and TRBJ1-1; TRBD1 might be the D (5 bases). V was trimmed by 4 bases and J by 4 bases, leaving 16 bases between them. The CDR3 runs 15 residues. Germline assignment: CDR1 MDHEN and CDR2 SYDVKM.

Here the CDR3 DNA reads TGTGCCAGCAGCGCGGGACAGGGCAACTATGGCTACACCTTC. Encoded protein: CASSAGQGNYGYTF. This chain connects TRBV5-4 to TRBJ1-2, with TRBD1 matching 9 bases. Losses at the gene ends were 4 bases for V and 2 bases for J; bases not matched to a gene: 3. This CDR3 has 14 amino acids. Germline V gives CDR1 SGHNT, CDR2 YYREEE (reference sequence).

V gene TRBV5-4 combines with J gene TRBJ2-2, with TRBD1 identical over 7 bases. V lost 2 bases to trimming and J lost 15 bases; unmatched junction nucleotides: 7. CDR3 length: 12 amino acids. Germline V gives CDR1 SGHNT, CDR2 YYREEE (reference sequence). The CDR3 nucleotides read TGTGCCAGCAGCTTTAGACAGGGAACAGTGTTTTTT. Translating gives CASSFRQGTVFF.